These 7 T cell receptor beta chains were all obtained from the same sample, sequenced in a study of T cell changes during pregnancy in multiple sclerosis. TCRdb keeps only in-frame clones here, not all; method: immunoSEQ multiplex PCR. The sample has roughly 93,000 clones; less than 95% are singletons. The sequencing used peripheral blood, collected before pregnancy. The origin of the receptors is a female donor with multiple sclerosis, enrolled in a pregnancy study.

The V gene is TRBV30, the J gene TRBJ2-3; the match to TRBD1 covers 7 bases. The CDR3 is made up of 14 amino acids. Germline V lookup: CDR1 GTSNPN, CDR2 SVGIG (reference sequence). Trimming at V came to 7 bases and at J to 4 bases, leaving 11 bases not matched to a gene. CDR3 in amino acids: CASSLGGEADTQYF. DNA of the CDR3: TGTGCCTCTTCACTAGGGGGCGAAGCAGATACGCAGTATTTT. The entire variable domain, with the rest obtained from reference TRBV30 and TRBJ2-3, is as follows: SQTIHQWPATLVQPVGSPLSLECTVEGTSNPNLYWYRQAAGRGLQLLFYSVGIGQISSEVPQNLSASRPQDRQFILSSKKLLLSDSGFYLCASSLGGEADTQYFGPGTRLTVL.

The rearrangement links TRBV13 to TRBJ2-7; 16 positions match TRBD2. The germline V gene encodes CDR1 PRHDT and CDR2 FYEKMQ (reference sequence). J gave up 0 bases and V 1 base, and 6 bases lay outside the gene matches. This CDR3 comprises 19 residues. The CDR3 bases are TGTGCCAGCAGCTTAGAGGGACTAGCGGGGGGGAAATACTCCTACGAGCAGTACTTC. Its translation: CASSLEGLAGGKYSYEQYF.

The CDR3 protein is CASSEEASGGQTTGELFF. The CDR3 DNA reads as TGTGCCAGCAGTGAAGAGGCTAGCGGGGGTCAAACCACCGGGGAGCTGTTTTTT. This chain links TRBV2 with TRBJ2-2; the match to TRBD2 covers 10 bases. Germline V lookup: CDR1 SNHLY, CDR2 FYNNEI. V dropped 1 base and J dropped 4; count of bases not matched to a gene: 9. The CDR3 is 18 residues long. Together with reference TRBV2 and TRBJ2-2, the CDR3 gives the full variable domain: EPEVTQTPSHQVTQMGQEVILRCVPISNHLYFYWYRQILGQKVEFLVSFYNNEISEKSEIFDDQFSVERPDGSNFTLKIRSTKLEDSAMYFCASSEEASGGQTTGELFFGEGSRLTVL.

The DNA of the CDR3 is TGTGCCAGCAGGATAGACGGGGAGCGGAACGAGCAGTACTTC. It specifies CASRIDGERNEQYF. The chain uses TRBV6-5 and TRBJ2-7; a possible D gene is TRBD2 (5 bases). V gave up 6 bases and J gave up 5 bases, with 17 bases separating them. The CDR3 loop spans 14 amino acids. Germline CDR1 MNHEY, CDR2 SVGAGI.

The chain couples TRBV6-1 to TRBJ2-7; maybe TRBD2 (6 bases). This CDR3 has 14 residues. Germline CDR1 reads MNHNS; CDR2 reads SASEGT. V lost 8 bases to trimming and J lost 2 bases, with 16 bases between them. The CDR3 protein is CASSTRGATYEQYF. The CDR3 DNA follows: TGTGCCAGCTCGACTAGAGGGGCTACCTACGAGCAGTACTTC.

J is TRBJ2-2 and V is TRBV4-3; 10 nucleotides agree with TRBD1. This CDR3 is 17 amino acids long. Germline V lookup: CDR1 LGHNA, CDR2 YSLEER. V shed 2 bases and J 4 bases; nucleotides not matched to a gene: 7. The CDR3 loop is CASSQPRQGASTGELFF. CDR3 in DNA: TGCGCCAGCAGCCAACCTCGACAGGGGGCGAGCACCGGGGAGCTGTTTTTT.

The J gene is TRBJ1-4, the V gene TRBV5-1, with D hard to call. The V end was cut by 2 bases, the J end by 7 bases, with 12 bases between. CDR3 length: 14 residues. The germline V gene encodes CDR1 SGHRS and CDR2 YFSETQ. The CDR3 reads CASSFLDGAEKLFF. Here the CDR3 DNA reads TGCGCCAGCAGCTTCCTCGACGGAGCTGAAAAACTGTTTTTT.